The entry below gives a single T cell receptor (beta chain) sequence along with its context. Its antigen is undetermined. This specimen belongs to a study of T cell repertoires in cytomegalovirus infection. Study overall: Shared public TCR beta signatures pointed to both CMV infection and a matching HLA type. Regarding the study as a whole: Pooled public TCR beta family frequency picked out CMV carriers with the relevant HLA. Ex vivo, HLA-C-restricted CMV-specific TCR beta clonotypes prevailed over the rest of the response.

Germline CDR1 is SGHRS and CDR2 is YFSETQ. With V trimmed by 5 bases and J by 6 bases, 7 bases remained unmatched. The CDR3 runs to 14 residues. TCRdb independently ran MiXCR on the reads; one entry per CDR3 protein. The sample shows a few hundred thousand distinct CDR3 sequences, under 25% of them seen only once. The receptor comes from a human donor in good health (CMV status not recorded). Some clones in this sample may be carry-over from other donors' samples. The chain uses TRBV5-1 and TRBJ1-5, with 8 bases aligning to TRBD1. Material: cultured PBMCs, obtained from culture after CMV antigen stimulation. The DNA of the CDR3 is TGCGCCAGCAGTCAGGGGGCCTTCGGTCAGCCCCAGCATTTT. It specifies CASSQGAFGQPQHF.